This is a list of T cell receptor beta chains from one sample in a study of long-term antiretroviral therapy in people with HIV. Generated by immunoSEQ multiplex PCR, the TCRdb table keeps only in-frame clones and is missing some. The sample lists 7,400 or so clones; 65% to 80% were seen once. Sequences were derived from unsorted PBMCs, sampled 0.9 years before starting antiretroviral therapy. The receptor source for this set is a man aged 35-49 years with HIV. The CDR3 runs from the conserved cysteine through the conserved F or W. D genes are given only for firm matches. A row's size may be missing; if present it is once, few, many or a size class.

D gene	V gene	J gene	clone size	CDR3 DNA	CDR3 protein
TRBD1	TRBV7-9	TRBJ1-4	once	TGTGCCAGCAGCTTAAGTCCCTTTACAGGGGATAATGAAAAACTGTTTTTT	CASSLSPFTGDNEKLFF
TRBD2	TRBV5-4	TRBJ2-2	once	TGTGCCAGCAGCTTGAGCGGGACGAACACCGGGGAGCTGTTTTTT	CASSLSGTNTGELFF
TRBD1	TRBV5-4	TRBJ2-7	-	TGTGCCAGCAGCTTGTCAGGGACAGGGGCCTACGAGCAGTACTTC	CASSLSGTGAYEQYF
-	TRBV19	TRBJ1-5	-	TGTGCCAGTAGTATTAAATCGGCAGGGACTCAATCAAGCAATCAGCCCCAGCATTTT	CASSIKSAGTQSSNQPQHF
-	TRBV5-4	TRBJ2-1	-	TGTGCCAGCAGTCTGACGTTAGCGAAAGGGAGGAATGAGCAGTTCTTC	CASSLTLAKGRNEQFF
TRBD1	TRBV19	TRBJ1-5	-	TGTTACAGGGGAGGCAATCAGCCCCAGCATTTT	CYRGGNQPQHF
-	TRBV28	TRBJ2-1	-	TGTGCCAGCAGTTTATGGCAACTAGGCAATGAGCAGTTCTTC	CASSLWQLGNEQFF
-	TRBV15	TRBJ1-3	-	TGTGCCACCAGCAGAGATGCCGACTTCTCTGGAAACACCATATATTTT	CATSRDADFSGNTIYF
TRBD1	TRBV30	TRBJ1-5	-	TGTGCCTGGAGTGTCGCCACTGGGACAGGCAATCAGCCCCAGCATTTT	CAWSVATGTGNQPQHF
TRBD1	TRBV30	TRBJ2-7	-	TGTGCCTGGAGCGGGACAGGGGTGGGCGAGCAGTACTTC	CAWSGTGVGEQYF
-	TRBV15	TRBJ2-1	-	TGTGCCACCAGCAGCCTAGCACATGAGCAGTTCTTC	CATSSLAHEQFF
-	TRBV30	TRBJ1-5	few	TGTGCCTGGAGTGTCGAATATAGCAATCAGCCCCAGCATTTT	CAWSVEYSNQPQHF
TRBD1	TRBV30	TRBJ1-6	-	TGTGCCTGGAGTGTCATGACAGGGGGCAATTCACCCCTCCACTTT	CAWSVMTGGNSPLHF
-	TRBV11-2	TRBJ2-1	-	TGTGCCAGCAGCTTGGAGATCGGAACCTACAATGAGCAGTTCTTC	CASSLEIGTYNEQFF
TRBD1	TRBV19	TRBJ2-7	-	TGTGCCAGTAGTACGGACAGGCAGACCTACGAGCAGTACTTC	CASSTDRQTYEQYF
TRBD1	TRBV11-2	TRBJ1-4	-	TGTGCCAGCAGCCTGGTGGGGACAGTGGGAGAAAAACTGTTTTTT	CASSLVGTVGEKLFF
-	TRBV6-1	TRBJ2-1	-	TGTGCCAGCAGTGCAAGGGGCGTAGACAATGAGCAGTTCTTC	CASSARGVDNEQFF
-	TRBV7-2	TRBJ1-4	-	TGTGCCAGCAGCTTCTTATCGGGGCATGAAAAACTGTTTTTT	CASSFLSGHEKLFF
-	TRBV27	TRBJ2-1	few	TGTGCCAGCAGTTTAGATTGGCGGGTAGCCTACAATGAGCAGTTCTTC	CASSLDWRVAYNEQFF
-	TRBV9	TRBJ1-2	-	TGTGCCAGCAGCGCTGGCCGACACGGAGCCCTCTCTTATGGCTACACCTTC	CASSAGRHGALSYGYTF
TRBD2	TRBV6-5	TRBJ2-7	-	TGTGCCAGCAGTTACGGTAGCGGGGGACTTTACGAGCAGTACTTC	CASSYGSGGLYEQYF
-	TRBV7-2	TRBJ1-2	-	TGTGCCAGCAGCTTAGACGGCAGTCCAAACTATGGCTACACCTTC	CASSLDGSPNYGYTF
TRBD1	TRBV30	TRBJ1-2	once	TGTGCCTGGGATAGGGACAGGGGACGGTCTGGCTACACCTTC	CAWDRDRGRSGYTF
TRBD1	TRBV6-5	TRBJ2-7	-	TGTGCCAGCAGTCTCGGACAGGGGGCGTCCTACGAGCAGTACTTC	CASSLGQGASYEQYF
TRBD2	TRBV27	TRBJ2-7	-	TGTGCCAGCAGTCTATCGCGGGGGTACTCATCCTACGAGCAGTACTTC	CASSLSRGYSSYEQYF
TRBD1	TRBV27	TRBJ1-5	-	TGTGCCAGCAGTGGGACAGGGGAGGGACAACGCTATAGCAATCAGCCCCAGCATTTT	CASSGTGEGQRYSNQPQHF
TRBD1	TRBV4-2	TRBJ2-7	-	TGTGCCAGCAGCCAAGAAAGGGGGCGATCCTACGAGCAGTACTTC	CASSQERGRSYEQYF
-	TRBV7-7	TRBJ2-7	few	TGTGCCAGCAGCTTCCAGACAGACTACGAGCAGTACTTC	CASSFQTDYEQYF
-	TRBV5-5	TRBJ1-4	-	TGTGCCAGCAGGCAAGAAGGACAGCCTAATGAAAAACTGTTTTTT	CASRQEGQPNEKLFF
-	TRBV7-2	TRBJ2-5	-	TGTGCCAGCAGCTTAGGACCGACGGAACTTGGGACCCAGTACTTC	CASSLGPTELGTQYF
-	TRBV19	TRBJ2-1	-	TGTGCCAGTAGTATAGATAACCAGGGCAATGAGCAGTTCTTC	CASSIDNQGNEQFF
TRBD1	TRBV6-4	TRBJ2-2	-	TGTGCCAGCAGTGCCGGGACAGGGAACACCGGGGAGCTGTTTTTT	CASSAGTGNTGELFF
-	TRBV15	TRBJ2-2	medium-sized	TGTGCCACCAGCAGCGACACCGGGGAGCTGTTTTTT	CATSSDTGELFF
TRBD1	TRBV9	TRBJ2-1	once	TGTGCCAGCAGCACCTCGACAGGGGAAAGGGACAATGAGCAGTTCTTC	CASSTSTGERDNEQFF
-	TRBV27	TRBJ1-5	-	TGTGCCAGCAGATACCCGCCCTCCAGGGGATGGAATCAGCCCCAGCATTTT	CASRYPPSRGWNQPQHF
TRBD1	TRBV4-3	TRBJ2-7	-	TGCGCCAGCAGCCAAGAAACACAGGGGTGGTTGAACGAGCAGTACTTC	CASSQETQGWLNEQYF
-	TRBV9	TRBJ2-1	-	TGTGCCAGCAGCCCGATAAGGGACTACAATGAGCAGTTCTTC	CASSPIRDYNEQFF
TRBD1	TRBV2	TRBJ1-5	-	TGTGCCAGCAGGCAGGGACAGGTTAGCAATCAGCCCCAGCATTTT	CASRQGQVSNQPQHF
TRBD1	TRBV7-3	TRBJ2-1	few	TGTGCCAGCAGCCTGACAGGGGGCAATGAGCAGTTCTTC	CASSLTGGNEQFF
TRBD2	TRBV10-2	TRBJ2-7	once	TGCGCCAGCAGTGAGGAGGGACTAGCGTATGGTGAGCAGTACTTC	CASSEEGLAYGEQYF
TRBD1	TRBV7-9	TRBJ1-1	few	TGTGCCAGCAGCTTAAGTGGGGGACAGGGACACACTGAAGCTTTCTTT	CASSLSGGQGHTEAFF
TRBD2	TRBV5-6	TRBJ2-3	-	TGTGCCAGCAGCTTGTGGGGCCGGGGGCGGGGGGCTCTTACGCAGTATTTT	CASSLWGRGRGALTQYF
TRBD1	TRBV19	TRBJ1-2	-	TGTGCCAGTAGTATAGAAGGATTGGCAGGGGGCCGTACAAACTATGGCTACACCTTC	CASSIEGLAGGRTNYGYTF
TRBD1	TRBV6-1	TRBJ2-7	-	TGTGCCAGCCGGACAGGGCTGAATTACGAGCAGTACTTC	CASRTGLNYEQYF
-	TRBV7-9	TRBJ1-2	once	TGTGCCAGCAGCATAAGCCCGGGGTCCTATGGCTACACCTTC	CASSISPGSYGYTF